Following are 17 T cell receptor beta chains from one sample sequenced in a study of CD8+ T cells in alopecia areata. Sequencing relied on a cDNA template that was reverse transcribed from extracted RNA. The protocol was immunoSEQ multiplex PCR, while the TCRdb copy is restricted to in-frame clones and leaves out a portion. The repertoire holds some 170,000 clones, with 50% to 75% as singletons. Specimen: CD4+ T cells sorted from blood, collected at week 0. These receptors all stem from a human donor with alopecia areata.

The chain employs TRBV15 and TRBJ2-7; 15 bases line up with TRBD2. The germline V gene has CDR1 LNHNV and CDR2 YYDKDF (reference sequence). V lost 3 bases and J lost 4; bases outside the gene matches: 1. CDR3 length: 15 residues. The CDR3 DNA reads TGTGCCACCAGCAGGGGACTAGCGGGGGGTTACGAGCAGTACTTC. It encodes CATSRGLAGGYEQYF.

The chain couples TRBV2 to TRBJ1-6; TRBD1 might be the D (6 bases). Germline V lookup: CDR1 SNHLY, CDR2 FYNNEI. This CDR3 has 14 residues. V was shortened by 6 bases and J by 9 bases, with 15 bases between the two germline ends. In nucleotides, the CDR3 is TGTGCCAGCAGCGTGCCCCCGGGGGCTTCACCCCTCCACTTT. Its protein product is CASSVPPGASPLHF.

This clone was recorded many times. V is TRBV2 and J is TRBJ1-2, with D possibly being TRBD1 (5 bases). CDR3 size: 13 residues. V lost 6 bases and J 7 bases, leaving 15 bases between the germline ends. CDR1 is SNHLY and CDR2 is FYNNEI in the germline V gene. CDR3 nucleotide sequence: TGTGCCAGCAGGGGGGACGGTTTGTTTGGCTACACCTTC. Amino acids: CASRGDGLFGYTF.

V is TRBV4-1 and J is TRBJ2-7; 7 bases match TRBD1. J gave up 2 bases and V 3 bases, and 4 bases lay outside the gene matches. Germline V gives CDR1 MGHRA, CDR2 YSYEKL. This CDR3 has 14 residues. The CDR3 DNA follows: TGCGCCAGCAGCCACCGGGACAGACCCTACGAGCAGTACTTC. It translates to CASSHRDRPYEQYF.

This chain uses TRBV29-1 with TRBJ2-3, with D perhaps matching TRBD2 (5 bases). CDR3 length: 16 amino acids. Germline V gene data show CDR1 as SQVTM and CDR2 as ANQGSEA. V lost 1 base and J lost 2, with 16 bases in between. CDR3 nucleotides: TGCAGCGTTGAAGGCCTAGCTATAGGGCTCACAGATACGCAGTATTTT. This gives the protein CSVEGLAIGLTDTQYF.

The chain has TRBV6-1 and TRBJ2-5; D may be TRBD1 (6 bases). Germline assignment: CDR1 MNHNS and CDR2 SASEGT. This CDR3 contains 14 residues. The V end was cut by 6 bases, the J end by 1 base, with 12 bases between. The CDR3 nucleotides are TGTGCCAGCAGGCGGTCAGGGGCCCAAGAGACCCAGTACTTC. Translation gives CASRRSGAQETQYF.

This clone appeared a single time. This chain joins TRBV19 and TRBJ1-1; D not certain. CDR3 length: 13 residues. Germline lookup yields CDR1 LNHDA and CDR2 SQIVND (reference sequence). V gave up 3 bases and J gave up 1 base, with 6 bases separating them. The CDR3 here is CASSISRNTEAFF. Written as DNA, the CDR3 is TGTGCCAGTAGTATCTCGAGGAACACTGAAGCTTTCTTT.

This chain joins TRBV30 and TRBJ2-1; D is possibly TRBD2 (7 bases). Looked up from germline, CDR1 is GTSNPN and CDR2 is SVGIG (reference sequence). Between the trimmed V and J ends, which lost 5 bases and 9 bases, there was a span of 17 bases. This CDR3 is built from 13 residues. In DNA, the CDR3 is TGTGCCTGGGGACCGGGGGGCAGTCTTGAGCAGTTCTTC. Protein sequence: CAWGPGGSLEQFF.

CDR3: CASREPGTSYEQYF. In DNA, the CDR3 is TGTGCCAGCAGGGAACCCGGGACCAGCTACGAGCAGTACTTC. The V and J genes are TRBV6-5 and TRBJ2-7; either TRBD1 or TRBD2 may supply D (5 bases each). Germline V gives CDR1 MNHEY, CDR2 SVGAGI. V dropped 6 bases and J dropped 3 bases, with 15 bases sitting between them. The CDR3 has 14 amino acids.

The chain links TRBV6-1 to TRBJ1-2; TRBD1 matches at 7 bases. Germline trimming cut 6 bases from V and 3 bases from J; bases unmatched to any gene: 1. Germline values: CDR1 MNHNS, CDR2 SASEGT. The CDR3 is 12 amino acids. Here the CDR3 reads CASSTGDYGYTF. In nucleotides, the CDR3 is TGTGCCAGCAGCACAGGGGACTATGGCTACACCTTC.

The V and J genes are TRBV10-3 and TRBJ2-4; TRBD1 aligns across 10 bases. Trimming at V came to 3 bases and at J to 1 base, leaving 3 bases not matched to a gene. The CDR3 loop spans 16 amino acids. Germline loops: CDR1 ENHRY, CDR2 SYGVKD. As DNA, the CDR3 is TGTGCCATCAGTGATTTGGACAGGGGGGCCAAAAACATTCAGTACTTC. Translation gives CAISDLDRGAKNIQYF.

The J gene is TRBJ2-7, the V gene TRBV15; D is unclear. This CDR3 comprises 12 residues. The germline gives CDR1 LNHNV, CDR2 YYDKDF (reference sequence). Trimming shortened V by 0 bases and J by 7 bases, and 7 bases separated the two germline ends. The CDR3: CATSRDRREQYF. The CDR3 nucleotides are TGTGCCACCAGCAGAGATAGGCGGGAGCAGTACTTC.

This clone has just one count. The V call is TRBV30, the J call TRBJ2-3, with TRBD2 matching 8 bases. Germline V CDR1 and CDR2: GTSNPN, SVGIG (reference sequence). With 1 base clipped from V and 0 bases from J, the junction kept 0 bases outside the gene matches. This CDR3 has 14 amino acids. Here the CDR3 DNA reads TGTGCCTGGAGTGCGGGGGGGAGCACAGATACGCAGTATTTT. Translation gives CAWSAGGSTDTQYF. Full variable domain (missing parts from reference TRBV30 and TRBJ2-3): SQTIHQWPATLVQPVGSPLSLECTVEGTSNPNLYWYRQAAGRGLQLLFYSVGIGQISSEVPQNLSASRPQDRQFILSSKKLLLSDSGFYLCAWSAGGSTDTQYFGPGTRLTVL.

The V and J genes are TRBV19 and TRBJ2-3; TRBD1 aligns across 8 bases. The V segment lost 5 bases and the J segment 0 bases; nucleotides outside the gene matches: 10. The CDR3 runs to 17 residues. Germline-derived CDR1 and CDR2 are LNHDA and SQIVND (reference sequence). The DNA for the CDR3 is TGTGCCAGTAGTCTAATAGGACAGGGAGTCAGCACAGATACGCAGTATTTT. It encodes CASSLIGQGVSTDTQYF.

J is TRBJ1-5 and V is TRBV23-1, with D perhaps matching TRBD1 (6 bases). TRBV23-1 is designated an ORF whose function remains uncertain. This CDR3 has 15 amino acids. Trimming stripped 3 bases from V and 2 bases from J, with 11 bases between. CDR3: CASSHNRVGNQPQHF. DNA of the CDR3: TGCGCCAGCAGTCATAACAGGGTGGGCAATCAGCCCCAGCATTTT.

This clone was counted only a few times. The rearrangement joins TRBV5-1 to TRBJ1-4, with D unresolved. The CDR3 length is 14 residues. V was cut by 3 bases and J by 3 bases, with 9 bases left in between. Germline V gene lookup returns CDR1 SGHRS and CDR2 YFSETQ. The CDR3, as DNA: TGCGCCAGCAGCTCGGAGCGGGCTAATGAAAAACTGTTTTTT. This encodes CASSSERANEKLFF.

This rearrangement joins TRBV4-2 to TRBJ2-7; 7 bases fit TRBD1. The V segment lost 0 bases and the J segment 6 bases; nucleotides outside the gene matches: 5. CDR1 LGHNA and CDR2 YNFKEQ come from the germline V gene. The CDR3 has 14 amino acids. DNA of the CDR3: TGTGCCAGCAGCCAAGAACAGGGGTCCGCCGAGCAGTACTTC. This codes for CASSQEQGSAEQYF.